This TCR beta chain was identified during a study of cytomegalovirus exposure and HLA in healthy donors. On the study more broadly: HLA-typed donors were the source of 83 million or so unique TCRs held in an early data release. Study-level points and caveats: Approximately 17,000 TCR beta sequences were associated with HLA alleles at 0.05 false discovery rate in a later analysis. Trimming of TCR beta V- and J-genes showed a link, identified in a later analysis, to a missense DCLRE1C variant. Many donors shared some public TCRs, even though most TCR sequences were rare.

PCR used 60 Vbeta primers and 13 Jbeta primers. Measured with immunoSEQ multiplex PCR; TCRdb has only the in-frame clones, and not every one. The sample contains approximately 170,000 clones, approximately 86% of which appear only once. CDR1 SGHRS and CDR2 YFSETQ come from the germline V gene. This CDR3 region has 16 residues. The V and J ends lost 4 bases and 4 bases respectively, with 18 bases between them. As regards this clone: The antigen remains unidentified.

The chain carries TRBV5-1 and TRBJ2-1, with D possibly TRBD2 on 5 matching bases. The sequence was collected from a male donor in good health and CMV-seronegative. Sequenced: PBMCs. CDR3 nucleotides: TGCGCCAGCAGCGGCAAGATTGGAGGATCATACAATGAGCAGTTCTTC. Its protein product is CASSGKIGGSYNEQFF.